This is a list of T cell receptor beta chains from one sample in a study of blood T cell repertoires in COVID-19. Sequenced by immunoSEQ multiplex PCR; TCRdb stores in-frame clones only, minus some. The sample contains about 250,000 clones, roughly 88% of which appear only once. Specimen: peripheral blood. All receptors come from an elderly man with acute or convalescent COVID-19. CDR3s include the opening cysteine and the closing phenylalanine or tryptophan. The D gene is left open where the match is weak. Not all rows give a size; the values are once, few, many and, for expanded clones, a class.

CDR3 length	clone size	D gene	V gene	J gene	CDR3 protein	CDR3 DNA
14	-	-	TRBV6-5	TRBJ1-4	CASRDFATNEKLFF	TGTGCCAGCAGAGACTTTGCAACTAATGAAAAACTGTTTTTT
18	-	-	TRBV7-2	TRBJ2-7	CASSQRFGSASDRDEQYF	TGTGCCAGCAGCCAGCGTTTTGGGTCGGCTAGCGACAGGGACGAGCAGTACTTC
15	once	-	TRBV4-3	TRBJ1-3	CASSQDSQNGNTIYF	TGCGCCAGCAGCCAAGATTCCCAGAATGGAAACACCATATATTTT
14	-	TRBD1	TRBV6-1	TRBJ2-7	CASSLGTVIYEQYF	TGTGCCAGCAGCTTAGGGACAGTGATCTACGAGCAGTACTTC
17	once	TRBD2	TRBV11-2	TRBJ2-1	CASSSRLGLAGGSEQFF	TGTGCCAGCAGCTCGCGTCTCGGACTAGCGGGAGGTAGTGAGCAGTTCTTC
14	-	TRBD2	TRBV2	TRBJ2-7	CASSEAGLAYEQYF	TGTGCCAGCAGTGAAGCAGGACTAGCGTACGAGCAGTACTTC
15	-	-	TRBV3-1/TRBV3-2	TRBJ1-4	CASSQTGRTNEKLFF	TGTGCCAGCAGCCAAACAGGGCGCACTAATGAAAAACTGTTTTTT
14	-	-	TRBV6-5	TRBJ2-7	CASSYSGRAYEQYF	TGTGCCAGCAGTTACTCCGGCAGGGCCTACGAGCAGTACTTC
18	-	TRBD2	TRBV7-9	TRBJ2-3	CASSLVNVASGGTDTQYF	TGTGCCAGCAGCTTAGTTAATGTGGCTAGCGGGGGCACAGATACGCAGTATTTT
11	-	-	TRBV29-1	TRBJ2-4	CSVKIGHIQYF	TGCAGCGTTAAGATTGGGCACATTCAGTACTTC
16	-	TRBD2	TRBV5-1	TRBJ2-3	CASSLTSGRAWDTQYF	TGCGCCAGCAGCTTAACTAGCGGGAGGGCCTGGGATACGCAGTATTTT
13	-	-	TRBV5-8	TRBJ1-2	CASSLASNYGYTF	TGTGCCAGCAGCTTGGCGTCGAACTATGGCTACACCTTC
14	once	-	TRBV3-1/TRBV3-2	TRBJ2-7	CASSQEVSSYEQYF	TGTGCCAGCAGCCAAGAAGTCAGTTCCTACGAGCAGTACTTC
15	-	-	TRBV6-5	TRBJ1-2	CASSYSSQGTGGYTF	TGTGCCAGCAGTTACTCTTCCCAGGGGACGGGTGGCTACACCTTC
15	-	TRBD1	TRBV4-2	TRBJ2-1	CASSQDGQGRNEQFF	TGTGCCAGCAGCCAAGACGGACAGGGTCGGAATGAGCAGTTCTTC